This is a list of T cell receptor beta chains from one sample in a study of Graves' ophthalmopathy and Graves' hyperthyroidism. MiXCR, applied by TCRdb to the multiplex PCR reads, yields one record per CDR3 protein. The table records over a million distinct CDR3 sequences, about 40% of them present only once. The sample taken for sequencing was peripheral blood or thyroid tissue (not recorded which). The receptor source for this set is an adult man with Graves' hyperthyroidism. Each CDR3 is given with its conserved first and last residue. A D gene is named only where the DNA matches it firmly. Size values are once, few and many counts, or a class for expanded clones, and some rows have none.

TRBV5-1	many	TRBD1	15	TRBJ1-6	CASSPQDRGGSPLHF	TGCGCCAGCAGCCCACAGGACAGGGGCGGATCACCCCTCCACTTT
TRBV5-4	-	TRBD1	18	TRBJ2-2	CASSLVGTVPQETGELFF	TGTGCCAGCAGCTTGGTTGGGACAGTCCCCCAAGAGACCGGGGAGCTGTTTTTT
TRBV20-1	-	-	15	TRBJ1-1	CSARVASRGLAEAFF	TGCAGTGCTAGAGTTGCCTCTCGGGGGCTGGCTGAAGCTTTCTTT
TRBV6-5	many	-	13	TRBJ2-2	CASSPGWGGELFF	TGTGCCAGTAGTCCAGGGTGGGGCGGGGAGCTGTTTTTT
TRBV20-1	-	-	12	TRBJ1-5	CSAGRQYQPQHF	TGCAGTGCGGGCAGGCAATATCAGCCCCAGCATTTT
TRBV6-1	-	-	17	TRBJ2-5	CASSEVFITGLQETQYF	TGTGCCAGCAGTGAAGTCTTTATCACAGGCCTCCAAGAGACCCAGTACTTC
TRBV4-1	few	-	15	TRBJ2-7	CASSQVSAVSYEQYF	TGCGCCAGCAGCCAAGTTTCAGCGGTCTCCTACGAGCAGTACTTC
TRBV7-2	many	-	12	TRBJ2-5	CASRSEGETQYF	TGTGCCAGCAGATCGGAAGGAGAGACCCAGTACTTC
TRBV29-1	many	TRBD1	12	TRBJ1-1	CSVKKQGTQTFF	TGCAGCGTTAAAAAACAGGGGACACAGACTTTCTTT
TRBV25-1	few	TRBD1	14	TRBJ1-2	CASRGQDGIYGYTF	TGTGCCAGCAGAGGACAGGACGGGATCTATGGCTACACCTTC
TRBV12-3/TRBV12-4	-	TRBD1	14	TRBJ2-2	CASRQGAYTGELFF	TGTGCCAGCAGGCAGGGGGCCTACACCGGGGAGCTGTTTTTT
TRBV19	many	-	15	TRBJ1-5	CASSTPGQRNQPQHF	TGTGCCAGTAGTACACCAGGACAGAGAAATCAGCCCCAGCATTTT
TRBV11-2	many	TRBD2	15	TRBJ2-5	CASRVGGRASETQYF	TGTGCCAGCAGGGTTGGTGGGAGGGCCTCGGAGACCCAGTACTTC
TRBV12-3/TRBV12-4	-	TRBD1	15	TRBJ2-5	CASSLGDRKQETQYF	TGTGCCAGCAGTTTGGGGGACAGAAAACAAGAGACCCAGTACTTC
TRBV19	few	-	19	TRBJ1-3	CASSIILSGSTSSGNTIYF	TGTGCCAGTAGTATAATCCTATCAGGGAGCACATCCTCTGGAAACACCATATATTTT
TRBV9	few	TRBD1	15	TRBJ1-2	CASSSNRGRIYGYTF	TGTGCCAGCAGCTCTAACAGGGGGCGCATCTATGGCTACACCTTC
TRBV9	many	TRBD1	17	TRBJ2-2	CASSALWTGRNTGELFF	TGTGCCAGCAGCGCCCTGTGGACAGGGAGGAACACCGGGGAGCTGTTTTTT
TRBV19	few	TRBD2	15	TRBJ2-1	CASSFGTSGINEQFF	TGTGCCAGTAGCTTCGGGACTAGCGGGATCAATGAGCAGTTCTTC
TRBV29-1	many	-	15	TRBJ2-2	CSAILSGRNTGELFF	TGCAGCGCTATTCTTAGCGGTCGGAACACCGGGGAGCTGTTTTTT
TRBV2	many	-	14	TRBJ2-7	CASSEGVGSYEQYF	TGTGCCAGCAGTGAAGGGGTCGGCTCCTACGAGCAGTACTTC